A single sample gave rise to the 13 T cell receptor beta chains below, sequenced in a study of a mutant IDH1 vaccine in newly diagnosed glioma. The method was immunoSEQ multiplex PCR; TCRdb's version includes in-frame clones alone and lacks a portion of them. The sample lists some 90,000 clones, almost 85% occurring once. The sample's time point: baseline, week 1 (first vaccination visit). Specified treatment: pre-vaccination baseline after standard-of-care therapy. The sequences come from PBMCs, collected from a glioma patient treated with radiotherapy, temozolomide or both. These receptors came from a man aged 35 to 55 with glioma. Some clones in this sample may be carry-over from other donors' samples.

There are a few counts of this clone. This chain links TRBV14 with TRBJ1-1, with D perhaps TRBD1 (5 bases). In germline, CDR1 is SGHDN, CDR2 FVKESK. The V gene lost 4 bases and the J gene lost 0 bases, with 6 bases spanning the gap. The CDR3 spans 13 residues. CDR3 region: CASSPRVNTEAFF. The CDR3 DNA reads as TGTGCCAGCAGCCCCAGGGTGAACACTGAAGCTTTCTTT.

In this sample, this clone turned up once. This sequence joins TRBV30 and TRBJ2-7; D perhaps matches TRBD1 (5 bases). Trimming took 2 bases from V and 4 from J, leaving 12 bases between them. The CDR3 spans 13 residues. Germline lookup yields CDR1 GTSNPN and CDR2 SVGIG (reference sequence). The CDR3 loop is CAWSIGHRYEQYF. The CDR3 nucleotides read TGTGCCTGGAGTATCGGACACCGATACGAGCAGTACTTC.

The chain recombines TRBV4-2 with TRBJ2-7; 8 bases agree with TRBD2. V lost 1 base to trimming and J lost 7 bases; unmatched junction nucleotides: 9. The CDR3 runs 15 residues. Per the germline V gene, CDR1 is LGHNA and CDR2 is YNFKEQ. Written as DNA, the CDR3 is TGTGCCAGCAGCCAAGTTAGCGGGGAAACGTGGGAGCAGTACTTC. Protein product: CASSQVSGETWEQYF.

The rearrangement links TRBV7-8 to TRBJ2-5, with no clear D. V lost 5 bases to trimming and J lost 1 base, with 11 bases between them. The germline V gene has CDR1 SGHVS and CDR2 FQNEAQ. The length of the CDR3 is 14 residues. The chain's CDR3 is CASSEHGVQETQYF. DNA for the CDR3: TGTGCCAGCAGCGAGCATGGGGTCCAAGAGACCCAGTACTTC.

The V gene is TRBV27, the J gene TRBJ1-6; D may be TRBD1 (5 bases). CDR3 length: 19 residues. The germline V gene has CDR1 MNHEY and CDR2 SMNVEV (reference sequence). V lost 1 base and J 8 bases, leaving 24 bases between the germline ends. CDR3 loop: CASSLYPETDTRRHSPLHF. Written as DNA, the CDR3 is TGTGCCAGCAGTTTATACCCCGAAACGGACACACGACGACATTCACCCCTCCACTTT.

This chain connects TRBV10-3 to TRBJ1-5, with 7 positions matching TRBD1. Trimming removed 4 bases from V and 5 bases from J; junction bases left unmatched: 5. This CDR3 contains 14 residues. Germline CDR1 is ENHRY and CDR2 is SYGVKD. CDR3 loop: CAISGDRGDQPQHF. In DNA, the CDR3 is TGTGCCATCAGTGGGGACAGAGGGGATCAGCCCCAGCATTTT.

The chain recombines TRBV6-6 with TRBJ1-5, with D possibly TRBD1 on 6 matching bases. V was pared by 5 bases and J by 4 bases, with 9 bases between. The CDR3 sequence is 13 residues long. Germline CDR1 reads MNHNY; CDR2 reads SVGAGI (reference sequence). The chain's CDR3 is CASSTQGNQPQHF. The CDR3 coding sequence is TGTGCCAGCAGTACACAGGGAAATCAGCCCCAGCATTTT.

The chain links TRBV20-1 to TRBJ2-1; the D gene is possibly TRBD1 (5 bases). Trimming removed 3 bases at V and 9 bases at J, with 9 bases between. The CDR3 is 11 amino acids. Germline-derived CDR1 and CDR2 are DFQATT and SNEGSKA (reference sequence). CDR3 protein: CSASLTGEQFF. The CDR3 region has the DNA TGCAGTGCTAGTCTCACAGGTGAGCAGTTCTTC.

The chain is built from TRBV15 and TRBJ1-2, with D possibly matching TRBD1 (6 bases). The germline V and J ends were trimmed by 0 bases and 4 bases, with 9 bases remaining between them. Germline CDR1 reads LNHNV; CDR2 reads YYDKDF (reference sequence). CDR3 length equals 14 residues. The CDR3 reads CATSRDLQGYGYTF. The CDR3 bases are TGTGCCACCAGCAGAGATCTACAGGGCTATGGCTACACCTTC.

In this sample, this clone turned up many times. The chain links TRBV5-1 to TRBJ1-4; 7 bases agree with TRBD1. The CDR3 covers 13 residues. Germline loops: CDR1 SGHRS, CDR2 YFSETQ. With 4 bases clipped from V and 5 bases from J, the junction kept 2 bases outside the gene matches. In DNA form, the CDR3 reads TGCGCCAGCAGCGAGGGACAGAATGAAAAACTGTTTTTT. It codes for CASSEGQNEKLFF.

V gene TRBV2 combines with J gene TRBJ2-5, with TRBD2 as a possible D gene (5 bases). CDR1 and CDR2 from the germline V gene are SNHLY and FYNNEI. CDR3 size: 12 residues. The CDR3 sequence: CASLGSLETQYF. CDR3 in DNA: TGTGCGAGTTTAGGGAGTTTAGAGACCCAGTACTTC.

The V and J genes are TRBV29-1 and TRBJ2-7; D could derive from TRBD1 or TRBD2 (5 bases each). V was trimmed by 6 bases and J by 0 bases, leaving 9 bases between them. This CDR3 contains 12 residues. Germline V CDR1 and CDR2: SQVTM, ANQGSEA. The CDR3 sequence: CSVKRGSYEQYF. The CDR3 region has the DNA TGCAGCGTAAAGAGGGGCTCCTACGAGCAGTACTTC.

The chain combines TRBV7-6 with TRBJ2-3; 7 nucleotides line up with TRBD1. The CDR3 contains 17 residues. With V trimmed by 5 bases and J by 1 base, 12 bases remained unmatched. Germline V gives CDR1 SGHVS, CDR2 FNYEAQ. The CDR3: CASSLAFIGGGTDTQYF. The CDR3 region has the DNA TGTGCCAGCAGCCTTGCGTTTATAGGGGGCGGCACAGATACGCAGTATTTT.